The 30 T cell receptor beta chains below all came from one sample that was sequenced in a study of T-cell memory formation after mild COVID-19. One entry per CDR3 protein results from TCRdb running MiXCR on the 5' RACE reads. The sample has 350,000 to 450,000 distinct CDR3 sequences; 20% are singletons. Sequences were obtained from PBMCs or a T cell subset sorted from them (not recorded which). These receptor sequences come from an adult woman who had mild COVID-19 (a few samples of this study predate the infection). Cell type and time point are not known.

This clonotype appeared many times. The chain recombines TRBV5-5 with TRBJ2-2, with D hard to call. Germline lookup yields CDR1 SGHKS and CDR2 YYEKEE (reference sequence). The V gene lost 0 bases and the J gene lost 10 bases, with 4 bases spanning the gap. CDR3 length: 11 amino acids. The CDR3 nucleotides are TGTGCCAGCAGCTTGGGCCCGGAGCTGTTTTTT. Its protein is CASSLGPELFF.

The rearrangement uses TRBV10-2 and TRBJ2-6; weak D call: TRBD1 (5 bases). Between the trimmed V and J ends, which lost 2 bases and 2 bases, there was a span of 7 bases. The CDR3 runs 15 residues. Germline V CDR1 and CDR2: WSHSY, SAAADI. CDR3 in amino acids: CASSEGAPGANVLTF. The CDR3 DNA sequence: TGCGCCAGCAGTGAGGGGGCGCCTGGGGCCAACGTCCTGACTTTC.

This clonotype was seen a handful of times. This rearrangement joins TRBV20-1 to TRBJ2-5; 10 bases map to TRBD1. CDR3 size: 14 residues. CDR1 is DFQATT, CDR2 SNEGSKA, per germline (reference sequence). V lost 6 bases to trimming and J lost 5 bases; unmatched junction nucleotides: 9. This chain's CDR3 is CSAGDRGLIETQYF. The CDR3 nucleotides read TGCAGTGCCGGTGACAGGGGGCTTATCGAGACCCAGTACTTC.

This clonotype appeared many times. This chain uses TRBV7-6 with TRBJ2-3, with 13 nucleotides matching TRBD2. The CDR3 extends over 17 amino acids. Germline CDR1 is SGHVS and CDR2 is FNYEAQ. The ends lost 3 bases at V and 0 bases at J; junction bases unmatched: 3. The DNA of the CDR3 is TGTGCCAGCAGCTTGGGACTAGCGGGGTCCAGCACAGATACGCAGTATTTT. Amino acids: CASSLGLAGSSTDTQYF.

This chain joins TRBV6-1 and TRBJ2-7, with 8 bases aligning to TRBD1. After removal of 11 bases from V and 5 bases from J, the junction contained 11 bases not matched to a gene. Germline values: CDR1 MNHNS, CDR2 SASEGT. CDR3 length: 13 amino acids. The CDR3 protein is CAVRAGGLDEQYF. CDR3 in DNA: TGTGCCGTCCGGGCAGGGGGCTTGGACGAGCAGTACTTC.

Many counts were recorded for this clonotype. The rearrangement uses TRBV5-5 and TRBJ1-5; 9 bases line up with TRBD1. The junction had 8 bases not matched to a gene; V was cut back by 4 bases and J by 6 bases. CDR3 length: 15 residues. CDR1 SGHKS and CDR2 YYEKEE come from the germline V gene (reference sequence). CDR3 coding DNA: TGTGCCAGCAGCCTGGGGACAGGGACATCTCAGCCCCAGCATTTT. Its translation: CASSLGTGTSQPQHF. Combining the CDR3 with reference TRBV5-5 and TRBJ1-5 gives the whole variable domain DAGVTQSPTHLIKTRGQQVTLRCSPISGHKSVSWYQQVLGQGPQFIFQYYEKEERGRGNFPDRFSARQFPNYSSELNVNALLLGDSALYLCASSLGTGTSQPQHFGDGTRLSIL.

In DNA, the CDR3 is TGTGCCAGCAGCGTAGCTTCAGGGAACACTGAAGCTTTCTTT. Protein product: CASSVASGNTEAFF. The chain couples TRBV9 to TRBJ1-1; D not certain. Germline CDR1 and CDR2: SGDLS and YYNGEE. Between the trimmed V and J ends, which lost 0 bases and 1 base, there was a span of 7 bases. The CDR3 runs 14 residues.

The chain recombines TRBV27 with TRBJ1-1; D uncertain. CDR1 and CDR2 from the germline V gene are MNHEY and SMNVEV (reference sequence). Trimming took off 0 bases at V and 5 bases at J, with 10 bases between the two ends. The CDR3 runs 14 residues. The DNA of the CDR3 is TGTGCCAGCAGTTTATCTGTCGGAGGGACTGAAGCTTTCTTT. Translated, it gives CASSLSVGGTEAFF.

The rearrangement links TRBV18 to TRBJ2-3; D may match TRBD1 or TRBD2 (6 bases each). V lost 5 bases to trimming and J lost 6 bases, with 18 bases between them. The length of the CDR3 is 15 residues. Germline lookup yields CDR1 KGHSH and CDR2 LQKENI. The CDR3 DNA reads as TGTGCCAGCTCATCCCCGGGACAAGGAGGGGATACGCAGTATTTT. As protein: CASSSPGQGGDTQYF.

This clonotype has only a few counts. The chain carries TRBV6-5 and TRBJ1-4; maybe TRBD1 (6 bases). V was trimmed by 0 bases and J by 8 bases, leaving 13 bases between them. The CDR3 is made up of 15 amino acids. The germline gives CDR1 MNHEY, CDR2 SVGAGI. The CDR3 spells CASSYSSTGREKLFF. CDR3 nucleotides: TGTGCCAGCAGTTACTCGAGTACAGGGCGGGAAAAACTGTTTTTT.

The rearrangement joins TRBV9 to TRBJ2-1, with TRBD1 matching 9 bases. The J segment lost 7 bases and the V segment lost 3 bases, leaving 11 bases of the junction unmatched. The CDR3 runs to 16 residues. In germline, CDR1 is SGDLS, CDR2 YYNGEE. Written as DNA, the CDR3 is TGTGCCAGCAGCGCGGGAAGCGGGACAGGGTGGAATGAGCAGTTCTTC. It specifies CASSAGSGTGWNEQFF.

This clonotype was seen repeatedly, ten times or more. The rearrangement uses TRBV7-2 and TRBJ2-5; D gene ambiguous. The germline V gene has CDR1 SGHTA and CDR2 FQGNSA. Trimming pared 2 bases from V and 4 bases from J, leaving 5 bases between. The CDR3 extends over 12 amino acids. CDR3: CASSLYPETQYF. For the CDR3, the DNA is TGTGCCAGCAGCTTATACCCAGAGACCCAGTACTTC.

A few counts support this clonotype. The V and J genes are TRBV29-1 and TRBJ2-7; the D is unclear. The V gene's germline CDR1 is SQVTM and CDR2 ANQGSEA. V shed 7 bases and J shed 3 bases, with 19 bases lying between them. The CDR3 is 14 amino acids. In DNA, the CDR3 is TGCAGCGCATCGACATTTGGACGGATCTACGAGCAGTACTTC. Encoded protein: CSASTFGRIYEQYF.

There are a few counts of this clonotype. The chain uses TRBV7-2 and TRBJ2-5; D might be TRBD1 (6 bases). Germline CDR1 is SGHTA and CDR2 is FQGNSA. There are 13 residues in the CDR3. The V end was cut by 8 bases, the J end by 4 bases, with 14 bases between. Here the CDR3 DNA reads TGTGCCAGCGGTCACAGGGACCGAGAGACCCAGTACTTC. Its protein is CASGHRDRETQYF.

This clonotype was counted between two and nine times. The chain uses TRBV15 and TRBJ2-5; D possibly matches TRBD1 or TRBD2 (5 bases each). Trimming stripped 1 base from V and 9 bases from J, with 18 bases between. The germline V gene has CDR1 LNHNV and CDR2 YYDKDF (reference sequence). The CDR3 runs 15 residues. Here the CDR3 reads CATSRVLRDDESQYF. In DNA form, the CDR3 reads TGTGCCACCAGCAGAGTGTTGAGGGACGACGAGTCCCAGTACTTC.

This sequence joins TRBV6-5 and TRBJ1-5, with 9 bases matching TRBD1. The J segment lost 0 bases and the V segment lost 6 bases, leaving 9 bases of the junction unmatched. The CDR3 length is 17 residues. CDR1 and CDR2 from the germline V gene are MNHEY and SVGAGI. CDR3 loop: CASSPGTGPNSNQPQHF. The CDR3 DNA reads TGTGCCAGCAGCCCCGGGACAGGGCCGAATAGCAATCAGCCCCAGCATTTT.

The chain carries TRBV7-2 and TRBJ2-1; D remains ambiguous. V shed 1 base and J shed 10 bases, with 11 bases lying between them. Per the germline V gene, CDR1 is SGHTA and CDR2 is FQGNSA. The CDR3 extends over 13 amino acids. CDR3 sequence: CASSLVSLHEQFF. The CDR3, as DNA: TGTGCCAGCAGCTTAGTTTCCCTCCACGAGCAGTTCTTC.

This chain joins TRBV7-6 and TRBJ1-1; perhaps TRBD1 as D (6 bases). Germline V CDR1 and CDR2: SGHVS, FNYEAQ. V lost 5 bases, J lost 1 base, and 14 bases lay in between. This CDR3 region has 15 residues. The DNA for the CDR3 is TGTGCCAGCAGCGAAAACAGGGTTGGGAACACTGAAGCTTTCTTT. Protein: CASSENRVGNTEAFF.

The J gene is TRBJ2-3, the V gene TRBV10-3, with D perhaps TRBD2 (6 bases). V was cut by 2 bases and J by 4 bases, with 10 bases left in between. The germline CDR1 and CDR2 sequences are ENHRY and SYGVKD. The CDR3 has 14 residues. CDR3 residues: CAISEQLASDTQYF. In DNA form, the CDR3 reads TGTGCCATCAGTGAGCAACTAGCCTCAGATACGCAGTATTTT.

This chain connects TRBV6-4 to TRBJ2-1; 13 bases line up with TRBD2. The V segment lost 6 bases and the J segment 8 bases; nucleotides outside the gene matches: 7. The length of the CDR3 is 15 residues. Germline V gene lookup returns CDR1 MRHNA and CDR2 SNTAGT. CDR3 in amino acids: CASSLTSGRWYEQFF. CDR3 coding DNA: TGTGCCAGCAGCCTGACTAGCGGGAGGTGGTATGAGCAGTTCTTC.

V and J are TRBV5-1 and TRBJ1-1; 8 nucleotides match TRBD1. Germline V gives CDR1 SGHRS, CDR2 YFSETQ. The CDR3 contains 14 residues. The V segment lost 1 base and the J segment 6 bases; nucleotides outside the gene matches: 5. The CDR3 nucleotides are TGCGCCAGCAGCTTGACCCCACAGGGGGCTGAAGCTTTCTTT. Protein product: CASSLTPQGAEAFF.

This chain connects TRBV5-4 to TRBJ1-4; unclear D gene. Trimming took 3 bases from V and 5 from J, leaving 14 bases between them. CDR1 is SGHNT and CDR2 is YYREEE in the germline V gene (reference sequence). The CDR3 consists of 15 residues. CDR3 region: CASSYNRALNEKLFF. The CDR3 region has the DNA TGTGCCAGCAGCTACAACCGGGCCTTGAATGAAAAACTGTTTTTT. Full variable domain (rest looked up from reference TRBV5-4 and TRBJ1-4): ETGVTQSPTHLIKTRGQQVTLRCSSQSGHNTVSWYQQALGQGPQFIFQYYREEENGRGNFPPRFSGLQFPNYSSELNVNALELDDSALYLCASSYNRALNEKLFFGSGTQLSVL.

The genes are TRBV6-5 and TRBJ2-3; either TRBD1 or TRBD2 may fit D (5 bases each). CDR1 and CDR2 from the germline V gene are MNHEY and SVGAGI. V was cut by 0 bases and J by 7 bases, with 8 bases left in between. This CDR3 is built from 13 residues. The CDR3 DNA is TGTGCCAGCAGTTACTCGGGGGAATATACGCAGTATTTT. Amino acid sequence: CASSYSGEYTQYF.

The chain joins TRBV5-5 to TRBJ1-6; 7 bases are a match to TRBD1. The V gene's germline CDR1 is SGHKS and CDR2 YYEKEE (reference sequence). The CDR3 consists of 14 residues. V gave up 4 bases and J gave up 4 bases; unmatched junction bases: 2. In DNA, the CDR3 is TGTGCCAGCAGCCGGACAGGTTATAATTCACCCCTCCACTTT. Protein: CASSRTGYNSPLHF.

The J gene is TRBJ1-1, the V gene TRBV20-1; tentatively, D is TRBD1 (6 bases). V was cut by 2 bases and J by 0 bases, with 10 bases left in between. The CDR3 is made up of 14 amino acids. Per germline, CDR1 DFQATT and CDR2 SNEGSKA (reference sequence). CDR3 sequence: CSARRTVLNTEAFF. The CDR3 DNA reads as TGCAGTGCTAGACGGACAGTTTTGAACACTGAAGCTTTCTTT.

The CDR3 DNA sequence: TGCGCCAGCAGCTCGACGAGGGCAGTCCCCAGTGAGCAGTTCTTC. As protein: CASSSTRAVPSEQFF. The rearrangement joins TRBV5-1 to TRBJ2-1; weak D call: TRBD2 (5 bases). The CDR3 is 15 residues long. Trimming shortened V by 3 bases and J by 9 bases, and 19 bases separated the two germline ends. CDR1 and CDR2 (germline): SGHRS, YFSETQ.

The rearrangement joins TRBV7-9 to TRBJ2-4; 12 nucleotides align to TRBD2. Germline V gives CDR1 SEHNR, CDR2 FQNEAQ (reference sequence). J lost 6 bases, V lost 5 bases, and 11 bases had no gene match. The CDR3 has 17 residues. Here the CDR3 reads CASSPQTSGGRGNIQYF. CDR3 sequence (DNA): TGTGCCAGCAGCCCCCAGACTAGCGGGGGTCGGGGAAACATTCAGTACTTC.

This chain links TRBV12-3 or TRBV12-4 with TRBJ1-6, with D hard to call. Trimming pared 1 base from V and 0 bases from J, leaving 7 bases between. This CDR3 has 16 amino acids. DNA of the CDR3: TGTGCCAGCAGTTTAGGGCAAGTCTCCTATAATTCACCCCTCCACTTT. Its translation is CASSLGQVSYNSPLHF.

The CDR3 region has the DNA TGCAGTGCGGAACCTCCGGGACTAAACTACGAGCAGTACTTC. Translated, it gives CSAEPPGLNYEQYF. The rearrangement uses TRBV20-1 and TRBJ2-7; TRBD2 matches at 7 bases. The V and J ends lost 6 bases and 3 bases, in that order; junction bases with no gene match: 11. Germline V gene sequence: CDR1 DFQATT, CDR2 SNEGSKA (reference sequence). The CDR3 loop spans 14 amino acids.

V is TRBV20-1 and J is TRBJ1-4; D is unclear. Per the germline V gene, CDR1 is DFQATT and CDR2 is SNEGSKA (reference sequence). The ends were cut back, 5 bases at V and 8 bases at J, with 21 bases in the middle. This CDR3 contains 15 residues. The CDR3 DNA sequence: TGCAGTGCTCCGCTCCGGAGGGTCAGCGGAGAAAAACTGTTTTTT. Its translation is CSAPLRRVSGEKLFF.